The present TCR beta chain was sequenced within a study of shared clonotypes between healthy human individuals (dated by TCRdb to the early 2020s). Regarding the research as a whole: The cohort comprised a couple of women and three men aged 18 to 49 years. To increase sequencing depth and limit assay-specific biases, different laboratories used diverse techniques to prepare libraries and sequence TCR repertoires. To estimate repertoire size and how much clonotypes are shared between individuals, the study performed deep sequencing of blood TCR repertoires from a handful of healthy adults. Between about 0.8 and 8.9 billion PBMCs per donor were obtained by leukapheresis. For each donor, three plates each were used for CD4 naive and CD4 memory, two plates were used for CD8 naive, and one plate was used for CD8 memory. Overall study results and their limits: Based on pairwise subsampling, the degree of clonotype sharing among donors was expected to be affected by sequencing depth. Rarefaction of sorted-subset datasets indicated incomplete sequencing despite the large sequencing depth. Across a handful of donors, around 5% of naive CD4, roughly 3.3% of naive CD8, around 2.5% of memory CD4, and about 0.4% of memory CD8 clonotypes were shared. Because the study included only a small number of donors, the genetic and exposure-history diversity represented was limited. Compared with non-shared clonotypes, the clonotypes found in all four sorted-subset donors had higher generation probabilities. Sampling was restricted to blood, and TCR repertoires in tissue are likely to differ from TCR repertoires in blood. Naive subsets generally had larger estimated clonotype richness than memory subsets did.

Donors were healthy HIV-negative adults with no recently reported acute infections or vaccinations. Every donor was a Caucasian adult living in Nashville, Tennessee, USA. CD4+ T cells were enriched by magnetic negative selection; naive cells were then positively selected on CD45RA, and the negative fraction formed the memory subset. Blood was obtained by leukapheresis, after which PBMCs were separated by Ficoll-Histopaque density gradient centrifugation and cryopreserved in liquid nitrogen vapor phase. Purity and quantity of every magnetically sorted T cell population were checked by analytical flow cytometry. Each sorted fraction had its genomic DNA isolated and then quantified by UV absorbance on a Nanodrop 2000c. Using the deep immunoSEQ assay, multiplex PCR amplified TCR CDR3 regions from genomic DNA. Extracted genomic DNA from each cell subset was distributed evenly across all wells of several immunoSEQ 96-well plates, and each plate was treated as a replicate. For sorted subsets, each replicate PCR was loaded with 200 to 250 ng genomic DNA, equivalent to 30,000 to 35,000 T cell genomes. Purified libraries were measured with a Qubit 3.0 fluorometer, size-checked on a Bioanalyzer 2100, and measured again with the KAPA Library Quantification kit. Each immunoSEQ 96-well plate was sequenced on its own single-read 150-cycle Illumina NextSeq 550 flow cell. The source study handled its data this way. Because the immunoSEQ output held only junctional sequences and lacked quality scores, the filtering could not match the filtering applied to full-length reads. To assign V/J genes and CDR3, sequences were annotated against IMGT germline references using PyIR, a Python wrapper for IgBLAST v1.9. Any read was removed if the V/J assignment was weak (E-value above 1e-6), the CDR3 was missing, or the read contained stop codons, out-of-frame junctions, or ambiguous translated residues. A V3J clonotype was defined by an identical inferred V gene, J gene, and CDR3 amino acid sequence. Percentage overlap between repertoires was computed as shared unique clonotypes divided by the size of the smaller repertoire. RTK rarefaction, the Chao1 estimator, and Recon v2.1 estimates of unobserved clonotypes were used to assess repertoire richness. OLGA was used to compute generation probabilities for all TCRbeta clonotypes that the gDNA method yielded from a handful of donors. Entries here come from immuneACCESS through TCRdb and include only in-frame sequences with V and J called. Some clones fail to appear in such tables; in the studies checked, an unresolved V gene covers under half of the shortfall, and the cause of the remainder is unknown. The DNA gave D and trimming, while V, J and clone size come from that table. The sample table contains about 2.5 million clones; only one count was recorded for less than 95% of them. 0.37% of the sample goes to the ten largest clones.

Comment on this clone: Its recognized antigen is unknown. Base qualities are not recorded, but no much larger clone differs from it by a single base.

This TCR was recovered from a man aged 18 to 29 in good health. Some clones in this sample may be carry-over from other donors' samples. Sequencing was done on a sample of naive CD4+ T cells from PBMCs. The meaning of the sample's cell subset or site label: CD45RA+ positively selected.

This receptor carries the CDR3 CASSLAGGPRTDTQYF. The DNA is TGCGCCAGCAGCTTGGCGGGGGGTCCACGGACAGATACGCAGTATTTT. The chain is made from TRBV5-1 and TRBJ2-3, with 7 middle bases fitting TRBD2. There are 16 amino acids in the CDR3, from cysteine to phenylalanine inclusive. The sequence is cut down to CDR3 DNA, 48 bases in frame from base 1. V has 0 bases trimmed and J has 3 bases trimmed; junction bases matching no gene number 7. The germline V gene sets CDR1 to SGHRS and CDR2 to YFSETQ.